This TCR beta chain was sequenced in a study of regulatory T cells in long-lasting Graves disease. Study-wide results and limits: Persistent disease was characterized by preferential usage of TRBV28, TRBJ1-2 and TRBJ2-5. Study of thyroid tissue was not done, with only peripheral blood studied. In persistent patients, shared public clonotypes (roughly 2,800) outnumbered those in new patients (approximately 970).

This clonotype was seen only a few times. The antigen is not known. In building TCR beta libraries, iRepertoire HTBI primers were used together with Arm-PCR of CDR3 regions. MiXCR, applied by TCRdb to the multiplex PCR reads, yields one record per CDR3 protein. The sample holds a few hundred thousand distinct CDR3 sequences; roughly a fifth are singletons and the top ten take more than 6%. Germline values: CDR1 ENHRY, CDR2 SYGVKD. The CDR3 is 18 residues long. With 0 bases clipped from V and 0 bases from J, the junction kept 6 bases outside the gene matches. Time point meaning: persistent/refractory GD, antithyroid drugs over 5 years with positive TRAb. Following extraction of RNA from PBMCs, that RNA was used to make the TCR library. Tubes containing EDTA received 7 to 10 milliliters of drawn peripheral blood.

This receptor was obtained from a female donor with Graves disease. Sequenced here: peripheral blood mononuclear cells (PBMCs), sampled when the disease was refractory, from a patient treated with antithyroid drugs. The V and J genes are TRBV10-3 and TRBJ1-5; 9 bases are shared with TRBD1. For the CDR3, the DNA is TGTGCCATCAGTGAGTCGAGGACAGGGGTGGATAGCAATCAGCCCCAGCATTTT. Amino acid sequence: CAISESRTGVDSNQPQHF.